This T cell receptor beta chain was identified in a study of blood T cell repertoires in COVID-19. The data were produced by immunoSEQ multiplex PCR, yet TCRdb's version contains in-frame clones alone and is incomplete. The sample yields fewer than 250,000 clones, approximately 84% seen once. The V and J ends lost 2 bases and 0 bases respectively, with 14 bases between them. Germline assignment: CDR1 SGHTA and CDR2 FQGNSA. The CDR3 runs to 17 residues. The clonotype was recovered from an elderly woman with acute or convalescent COVID-19. The sequenced sample was peripheral blood. The chain uses TRBV7-2 and TRBJ1-3, with unresolved D. This chain's CDR3 is CASSLSGHGYSGNTIYF. DNA of the CDR3: TGTGCCAGCAGCTTATCGGGTCACGGATACTCTGGAAACACCATATATTTT.